The 6 T cell receptor beta chains given below trace back to one sample, sequenced in a study of T cell clonotyping in hematopoietic cell transplantation. The data were produced by immunoSEQ multiplex PCR, yet TCRdb's version contains in-frame clones alone and is incomplete. The data show fewer than 15,000 clones, approximately 88% seen once. The time point here: recipient sample about 28 days before transplant, after cytoreduction. The sample here was peripheral blood mononuclear cells, taken before stem cell transplant. All receptors derive from a man aged 55 to 70 with acute myeloid leukemia. Some clones in this sample may be carry-over from other donors' samples.

Remarks on this clone: One end of the junction varies from germline; a read error may be responsible. The chain has TRBV7-7 and TRBJ2-5, with 7 bases lining up with TRBD1. Germline CDR1 and CDR2: SSHAT and FNYEAQ (reference sequence). The CDR3 spans 15 residues. Here the CDR3 DNA reads TGTGCTAGCAGCTTAGCCACAGGGGTTGGAGAGACCCAGTACTTC. Its translation: CASSLATGVGETQYF.

The chain couples TRBV19 to TRBJ1-6; 8 bases line up with TRBD1. CDR1 is LNHDA, CDR2 SQIVND, per germline (reference sequence). Trimming cost V 5 bases and J 5 bases; bases outside gene matches: 5. The CDR3 totals 15 residues. The CDR3 DNA reads as TGTGCCAGTAGTGAGAGGGACAGGAATAATTCACCCCTCCACTTT. Amino acids: CASSERDRNNSPLHF.

The CDR3 DNA is TGTGCCAGCAACTCCCCTCGGTACTTC. Encoded protein: CASNSPRYF. This rearrangement joins TRBV2 to TRBJ2-5; D remains unclear. This CDR3 is built from 9 residues. The V end lost 7 bases, the J end lost 13 bases, and 10 bases lay between the germline ends. Germline V gene data show CDR1 as SNHLY and CDR2 as FYNNEI.

The V and J genes are TRBV4-1 and TRBJ2-1; 11 positions match TRBD2. Germline V gene data show CDR1 as MGHRA and CDR2 as YSYEKL. With V trimmed by 4 bases and J by 8 bases, 10 bases remained unmatched. The CDR3 is made up of 16 amino acids. CDR3 sequence (DNA): TGCGCCAGCAGCCCCGCGGGTAGCGGGGGGGTCGATGAGCAGTTCTTC. It codes for CASSPAGSGGVDEQFF.

The CDR3 loop is CASSLDKGNSPLHF. The DNA for the CDR3 is TGTGCCAGCAGCCTGGACAAGGGTAATTCACCCCTCCACTTT. This chain connects TRBV7-2 to TRBJ1-6; a possible D gene is TRBD1 (5 bases). This CDR3 spans 14 amino acids. Germline loops: CDR1 SGHTA, CDR2 FQGNSA. The V gene lost 5 bases and the J gene lost 6 bases, with 11 bases spanning the gap.

This clone came up once. Here the CDR3 reads CASNNSTEPYGYTF. In nucleotides, the CDR3 is TGCGCCAGCAACAATTCCACAGAACCCTATGGCTACACCTTC. This chain uses TRBV5-1 with TRBJ1-2; D is undetermined. Germline-derived CDR1 and CDR2 are SGHRS and YFSETQ. The CDR3 contains 14 residues. Between the trimmed V and J ends, which lost 6 bases and 4 bases, there was a span of 16 bases.